This TCR beta chain was retrieved from a study of blood T cell repertoires in COVID-19. This CDR3 spans 18 amino acids. The germline V and J ends were trimmed by 1 base and 0 bases, with 16 bases remaining between them. Germline lookup yields CDR1 LGHNA and CDR2 YSLEER. Method: immunoSEQ multiplex PCR; TCRdb's copy keeps in-frame clones and lacks some. There are approximately 250,000 clones in the sample; about 87% occur only once, and around 3.2% lies in the top ten. The source is a woman in her forties who had been exposed to COVID-19. The source material was PBMCs or T cells enriched from blood (not recorded which). J is TRBJ1-5 and V is TRBV4-3, with no clear D. Here the CDR3 DNA reads TGCGCCAGCAGCCAAGTGTGGGCTGTCTCCTCTAGCAATCAGCCCCAGCATTTT. Its protein product is CASSQVWAVSSSNQPQHF.